The 14 T cell receptor beta chains below come from one sample, sequenced in a study of blood T cell repertoires in COVID-19. Generated by immunoSEQ multiplex PCR, the TCRdb table keeps only in-frame clones and is missing some. The table shows 350,000 to 500,000 clones, with roughly 84% occurring only once. Source material: PBMCs or T cells enriched from blood (not recorded which). The receptors here all came from a woman younger than 35 who had been exposed to COVID-19.

This clone was seen a few times. This chain uses TRBV9 with TRBJ1-2, with 7 bases that match TRBD1. The CDR3 runs 15 residues. With 4 bases clipped from V and 2 bases from J, the junction kept 8 bases outside the gene matches. The germline gives CDR1 SGDLS, CDR2 YYNGEE. CDR3 loop: CASSLTGQLNYGYTF. CDR3 sequence (DNA): TGTGCCAGCAGCTTAACGGGACAGCTAAACTATGGCTACACCTTC.

The chain has TRBV18 and TRBJ2-5; D is undetermined. This CDR3 is 13 amino acids long. The V gene lost 0 bases and the J gene lost 4 bases, with 6 bases spanning the gap. Germline values: CDR1 KGHSH, CDR2 LQKENI. The CDR3 reads CASSPPTGETQYF. CDR3 DNA: TGTGCCAGCTCACCACCGACGGGAGAGACCCAGTACTTC.

The chain carries TRBV7-9 and TRBJ2-3; TRBD1 might be the D (6 bases). Germline V gene sequence: CDR1 SEHNR, CDR2 FQNEAQ (reference sequence). The length of the CDR3 is 15 residues. Between the trimmed V and J ends, which lost 4 bases and 1 base, there was a span of 12 bases. CDR3: CASSSTGTGTDTQYF. The CDR3 nucleotides are TGTGCCAGCAGCTCAACAGGGACGGGCACAGATACGCAGTATTTT.

The chain is built from TRBV7-2 and TRBJ2-1; 13 bases fit TRBD2. In germline, CDR1 is SGHTA, CDR2 FQGNSA. The V and J ends lost 7 bases and 2 bases, in that order; junction bases with no gene match: 11. This CDR3 is 18 amino acids long. CDR3 in DNA: TGTGCCAGCAAAAGGACTAGCGGGAGTTACTATCCCTACAATGAGCAGTTCTTC. This translates into CASKRTSGSYYPYNEQFF.

This clone was recorded once. V and J are TRBV14 and TRBJ1-1; unclear D gene. The ends were cut back, 0 bases at V and 3 bases at J, with 8 bases in the middle. This CDR3 contains 14 residues. Germline V CDR1 and CDR2: SGHDN, FVKESK. CDR3 region: CASSQDAGDTEAFF. CDR3 nucleotides: TGTGCCAGCAGCCAAGATGCGGGCGACACTGAAGCTTTCTTT.

The rearrangement links TRBV28 to TRBJ1-1; 10 nucleotides line up with TRBD1. V gave up 5 bases and J gave up 3 bases; unmatched junction bases: 6. Germline lookup yields CDR1 MDHEN and CDR2 SYDVKM. The CDR3 loop spans 15 amino acids. The CDR3 spells CASSPSTGGYTEAFF. CDR3 bases: TGTGCCAGCAGTCCATCGACAGGGGGCTACACTGAAGCTTTCTTT. Drawing the rest from reference TRBV28 and TRBJ1-1, the complete variable domain is DVKVTQSSRYLVKRTGEKVFLECVQDMDHENMFWYRQDPGLGLRLIYFSYDVKMKEKGDIPEGYSVSREKKERFSLILESASTNQTSMYLCASSPSTGGYTEAFFGQGTRLTVV.

The chain is built from TRBV27 and TRBJ2-2; 7 nucleotides align to TRBD1. The V gene's germline CDR1 is MNHEY and CDR2 SMNVEV (reference sequence). This CDR3 has 16 amino acids. Losses at the gene ends were 1 base for V and 5 bases for J; bases not matched to a gene: 7. The CDR3 nucleotides read TGTGCCAGCAGTTTATGGTTGTCAGGGGGTACCGGGGAGCTGTTTTTT. Protein: CASSLWLSGGTGELFF.

This chain uses TRBV14 with TRBJ2-7, with 9 bases lining up with TRBD1. This CDR3 has 15 amino acids. In germline, CDR1 is SGHDN, CDR2 FVKESK. J lost 3 bases, V lost 3 bases, and 6 bases had no gene match. The CDR3 DNA reads TGTGCCAGCAGCCACCCCGGGACAGGGTTCTACGAGCAGTACTTC. Translating it yields CASSHPGTGFYEQYF.

The rearrangement uses TRBV10-2 and TRBJ2-5, with 7 bases lining up with TRBD2. This CDR3 comprises 16 residues. V gave up 6 bases and J gave up 2 bases; unmatched junction bases: 12. Germline CDR1 WSHSY, CDR2 SAAADI. DNA of the CDR3: TGCGCCAGCAGCACGAGACTAGCTGCTCAACAAGAGACCCAGTACTTC. It translates to CASSTRLAAQQETQYF.

The chain joins TRBV7-2 to TRBJ2-1; D gene uncertain. The V end lost 5 bases, the J end lost 5 bases, and 16 bases lay between the germline ends. CDR1 and CDR2 (germline): SGHTA, FQGNSA. The CDR3 extends over 15 amino acids. Written as DNA, the CDR3 is TGTGCCAGCAGCAATATACTATTAGTGGACAATGAGCAGTTCTTC. Its translation: CASSNILLVDNEQFF.

CDR3 bases: TGTGCCAGCAGCCGACAGGGCGACACTGAAGCTTTCTTT. It codes for CASSRQGDTEAFF. This chain links TRBV7-3 with TRBJ1-1, with 7 bases fitting TRBD1. The CDR3 spans 13 residues. CDR1 and CDR2 from the germline V gene are SGHTA and FQGTGA. V lost 5 bases and J lost 3; bases outside the gene matches: 3.

This chain uses TRBV19 with TRBJ1-1; TRBD1 is a possible D gene (6 bases). V shed 4 bases and J shed 3 bases, with 18 bases lying between them. Germline loops: CDR1 LNHDA, CDR2 SQIVND (reference sequence). This CDR3 region has 16 residues. The CDR3: CASSTPRGQGDTEAFF. CDR3 DNA sequence: TGTGCCAGTAGTACCCCCAGGGGCCAAGGTGACACTGAAGCTTTCTTT.

The chain links TRBV9 to TRBJ2-2; TRBD1 aligns across 11 bases. Germline V gene lookup returns CDR1 SGDLS and CDR2 YYNGEE. With V trimmed by 6 bases and J by 7 bases, 2 bases remained unmatched. This CDR3 is built from 13 residues. In nucleotides, the CDR3 is TGTGCCAGCATCGGGACAGGGGGCGGGGAGCTGTTTTTT. As protein: CASIGTGGGELFF.

V usage is TRBV6-5 and J usage is TRBJ2-7; D remains ambiguous. Germline values: CDR1 MNHEY, CDR2 SVGAGI. V lost 5 bases to trimming and J lost 0 bases, with 11 bases between them. The CDR3 has 14 amino acids. The CDR3 loop is CASSLSQTSYEQYF. The CDR3 nucleotides are TGTGCCAGCAGTCTATCACAGACCTCCTACGAGCAGTACTTC.